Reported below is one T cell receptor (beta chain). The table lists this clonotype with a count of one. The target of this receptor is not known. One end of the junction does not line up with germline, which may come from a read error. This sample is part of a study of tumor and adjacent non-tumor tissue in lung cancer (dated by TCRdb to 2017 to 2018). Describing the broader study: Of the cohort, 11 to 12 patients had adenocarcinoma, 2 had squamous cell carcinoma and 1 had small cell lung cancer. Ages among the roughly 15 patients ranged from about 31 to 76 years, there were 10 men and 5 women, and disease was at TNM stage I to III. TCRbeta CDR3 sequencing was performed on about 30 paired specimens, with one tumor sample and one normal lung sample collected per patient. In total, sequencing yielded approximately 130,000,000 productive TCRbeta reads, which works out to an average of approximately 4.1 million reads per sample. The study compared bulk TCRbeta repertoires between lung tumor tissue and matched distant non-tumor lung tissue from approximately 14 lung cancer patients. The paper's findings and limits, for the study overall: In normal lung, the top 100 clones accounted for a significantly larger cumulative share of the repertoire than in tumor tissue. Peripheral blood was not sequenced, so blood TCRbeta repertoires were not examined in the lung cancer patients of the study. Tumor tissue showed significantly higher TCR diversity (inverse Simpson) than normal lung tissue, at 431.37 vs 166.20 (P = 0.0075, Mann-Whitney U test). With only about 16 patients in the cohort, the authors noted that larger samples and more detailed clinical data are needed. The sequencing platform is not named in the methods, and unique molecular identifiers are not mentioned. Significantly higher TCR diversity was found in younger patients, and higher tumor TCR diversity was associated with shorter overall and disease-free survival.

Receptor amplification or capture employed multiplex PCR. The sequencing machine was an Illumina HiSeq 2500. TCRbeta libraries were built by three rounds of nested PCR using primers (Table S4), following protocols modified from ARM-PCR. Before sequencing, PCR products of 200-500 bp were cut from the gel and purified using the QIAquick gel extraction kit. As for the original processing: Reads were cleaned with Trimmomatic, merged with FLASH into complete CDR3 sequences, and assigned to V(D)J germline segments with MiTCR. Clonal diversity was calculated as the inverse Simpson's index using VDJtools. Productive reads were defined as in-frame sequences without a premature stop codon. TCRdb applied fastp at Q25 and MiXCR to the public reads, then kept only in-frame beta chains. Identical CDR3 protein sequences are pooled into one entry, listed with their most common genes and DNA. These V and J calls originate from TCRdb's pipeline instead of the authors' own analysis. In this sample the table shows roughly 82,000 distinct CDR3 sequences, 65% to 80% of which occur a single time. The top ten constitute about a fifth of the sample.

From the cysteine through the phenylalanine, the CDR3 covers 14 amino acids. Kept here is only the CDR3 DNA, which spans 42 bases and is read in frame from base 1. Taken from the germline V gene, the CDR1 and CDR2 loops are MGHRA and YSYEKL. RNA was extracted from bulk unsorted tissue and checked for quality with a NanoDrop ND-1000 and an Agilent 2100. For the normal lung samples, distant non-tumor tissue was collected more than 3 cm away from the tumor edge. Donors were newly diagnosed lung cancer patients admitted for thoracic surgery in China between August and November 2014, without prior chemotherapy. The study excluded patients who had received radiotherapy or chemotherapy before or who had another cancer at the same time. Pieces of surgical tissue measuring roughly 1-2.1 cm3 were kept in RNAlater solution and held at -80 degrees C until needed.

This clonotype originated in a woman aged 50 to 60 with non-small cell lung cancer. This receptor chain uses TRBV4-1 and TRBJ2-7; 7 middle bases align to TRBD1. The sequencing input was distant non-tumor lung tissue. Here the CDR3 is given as CASSLTGKGHEQYF. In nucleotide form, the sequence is TGCGCGAGCAGTCTGACAGGGAAAGGGCACGAGCAGTACTTC.